The 27 T cell receptor beta chains below come from one sample, sequenced in a study of blood T cell repertoires in COVID-19. TCRdb's copy holds only in-frame clones and misses some; the assay was immunoSEQ multiplex PCR. The table has about 200,000 clones, less than 85% seen once. The sequencing input was PBMCs or T cells enriched from blood (not recorded which). All receptors derive from a man aged 40-49 years who had recovered from COVID-19.

This clone was found once. The CDR3 sequence: CASTLTAGLSSYEQYF. The CDR3, as DNA: TGTGCCAGCACCCTCACCGCGGGCCTGAGCTCCTACGAGCAGTACTTC. V usage is TRBV27 and J usage is TRBJ2-7; tentative D call: TRBD2 (5 bases). Trimming left V 7 bases short and J 0 bases short, with 19 bases between. Germline CDR1 MNHEY, CDR2 SMNVEV (reference sequence). CDR3 length equals 16 residues.

CDR3 DNA sequence: TGCGCCAGCAGCTTGGACAGGGGCGGCTATGGCTACACCTTC. The encoded protein is CASSLDRGGYGYTF. The chain recombines TRBV5-1 with TRBJ1-2; TRBD1 matches at 7 bases. CDR1 and CDR2 from the germline V gene are SGHRS and YFSETQ. This CDR3 has 14 amino acids. After removal of 0 bases from V and 4 bases from J, the junction contained 3 bases not matched to a gene.

This rearrangement joins TRBV3-1 (or the pseudogene TRBV3-2) to TRBJ2-7; D unclear. The CDR3 spans 17 residues. V was pared by 4 bases and J by 3 bases, with 22 bases between. Per the germline V gene, CDR1 is LGHDT and CDR2 is YNNKEL (reference sequence). The CDR3 nucleotides read TGTGCCAGCAGCCCGAGCCCGTTTAAGCTGGGCATCTACGAGCAGTACTTC. Protein product: CASSPSPFKLGIYEQYF.

The chain carries TRBV27 and TRBJ1-1, with D perhaps TRBD1 (6 bases). The CDR3 consists of 12 residues. Germline loops: CDR1 MNHEY, CDR2 SMNVEV (reference sequence). V was clipped by 6 bases and J by 4 bases, with 9 bases between them. The chain's CDR3 is CASSRGGTEAFF. The DNA for the CDR3 is TGTGCCAGCAGCCGAGGGGGCACTGAAGCTTTCTTT.

This clone has more than one count but fewer than ten. V usage is TRBV7-3 and J usage is TRBJ1-1; tentative D call: TRBD1 (5 bases). This CDR3 spans 13 amino acids. V dropped 1 base and J dropped 7 bases, with 10 bases sitting between them. Germline assignment: CDR1 SGHTA and CDR2 FQGTGA. The CDR3 DNA is TGTGCCAGCAGCTTAATTGGCGGGGGTGAAGCTTTCTTT. It yields the protein CASSLIGGGEAFF.

The chain recombines TRBV6-4 with TRBJ2-5; the match to TRBD1 covers 7 bases. Germline values: CDR1 MRHNA, CDR2 SNTAGT. The CDR3 covers 14 residues. Trimming took 6 bases from V and 5 from J; bases not matched to a gene: 9. The CDR3 is CASSPTGTWETQYF. The CDR3 nucleotides are TGTGCCAGCAGCCCGACAGGGACCTGGGAGACCCAGTACTTC.

This clone was seen only a few times. This sequence joins TRBV13 and TRBJ2-5; TRBD1 matches 7 bases. There are 12 residues in the CDR3. Germline lookup yields CDR1 PRHDT and CDR2 FYEKMQ (reference sequence). J lost 4 bases, V lost 5 bases, and 1 base had no gene match. CDR3 sequence (DNA): TGTGCCAGCAGCCCAGGGGGAGAGACCCAGTACTTC. Protein sequence: CASSPGGETQYF.

This clone occurred once. This chain connects TRBV29-1 to TRBJ1-6, with TRBD1 matching 7 bases. Germline lookup yields CDR1 SQVTM and CDR2 ANQGSEA. Trimming removed 7 bases from V and 6 bases from J; junction bases left unmatched: 6. CDR3 length equals 13 residues. Written as DNA, the CDR3 is TGCAGCGCCGGACAGGAGGCTAATTCACCCCTCCACTTT. It codes for CSAGQEANSPLHF.

This clone has just one count. This chain uses TRBV25-1 with TRBJ2-4; TRBD2 is a possible D gene (6 bases). Trimming took off 4 bases at V and 2 bases at J, with 12 bases between the two ends. The CDR3 is made up of 15 amino acids. Germline values: CDR1 MGHDK, CDR2 SYGVNS. As DNA, the CDR3 is TGTGCCAGCAGTGCCCAAGGAGGGACCAAAAACATTCAGTACTTC. The encoded protein is CASSAQGGTKNIQYF.

The chain uses TRBV5-1 and TRBJ1-1; D is possibly TRBD1 (5 bases). The CDR3 spans 15 residues. V was clipped by 1 base and J by 1 base, with 11 bases between them. Per the germline V gene, CDR1 is SGHRS and CDR2 is YFSETQ. The CDR3 DNA is TGCGCCAGCAGCTTGCAGGGCACGGGGAACACTGAAGCTTTCTTT. As protein: CASSLQGTGNTEAFF.

The rearrangement joins TRBV5-1 to TRBJ2-2; 9 bases match TRBD2. There are 17 residues in the CDR3. V lost 0 bases, J lost 1 base, and 4 bases stayed unmatched. Germline V gene lookup returns CDR1 SGHRS and CDR2 YFSETQ. CDR3 DNA sequence: TGCGCCAGCAGCTTGGTGCTAGCGGGATTGAACACCGGGGAGCTGTTTTTT. This codes for CASSLVLAGLNTGELFF.

The rearrangement uses TRBV11-2 and TRBJ1-1; D not resolved. V was cut by 5 bases and J by 7 bases, with 8 bases left in between. There are 11 residues in the CDR3. Germline V lookup: CDR1 SGHAT, CDR2 FQNNGV. The CDR3 reads CASSIGGEAFF. The CDR3 DNA follows: TGTGCCAGCAGCATTGGAGGTGAAGCTTTCTTT.

V is TRBV4-2 and J is TRBJ2-2; D perhaps matches TRBD2 (6 bases). The CDR3 totals 15 residues. CDR1 and CDR2 (germline): LGHNA, YNFKEQ. Trimming took 0 bases from V and 9 from J, leaving 14 bases between them. CDR3 loop: CASSQDLEGIRELFF. For the CDR3, the DNA is TGTGCCAGCAGCCAAGATCTGGAGGGGATACGGGAGCTGTTTTTT.

The genes are TRBV28 and TRBJ1-2; D is undetermined. Trimming took 7 bases from V and 8 from J, leaving 11 bases between them. Germline V gives CDR1 MDHEN, CDR2 SYDVKM. This CDR3 region has 11 residues. The CDR3 sequence: CASMGLWGYTF. Written as DNA, the CDR3 is TGTGCCAGCATGGGCCTTTGGGGCTACACCTTC.

A few counts support this clone. J is TRBJ2-7 and V is TRBV7-3, with D uncertain. Per the germline V gene, CDR1 is SGHTA and CDR2 is FQGTGA. This CDR3 contains 13 residues. V dropped 5 bases and J dropped 1 base, with 9 bases sitting between them. The CDR3 sequence: CASSVEASYEQYF. As DNA, the CDR3 is TGTGCCAGCAGCGTAGAGGCGTCCTACGAGCAGTACTTC.

This sequence joins TRBV6-1 and TRBJ2-1; 7 bases fit TRBD1. The V segment lost 4 bases and the J segment 7 bases; nucleotides outside the gene matches: 13. The CDR3 has 16 residues. Germline lookup yields CDR1 MNHNS and CDR2 SASEGT. In nucleotides, the CDR3 is TGTGCCAGCAGTGGGAATACAGGGGCCTACGGGAATGAGCAGTTCTTC. Protein product: CASSGNTGAYGNEQFF.

The chain is built from TRBV28 and TRBJ2-3, with D tentatively TRBD1 (6 bases). Germline values: CDR1 MDHEN, CDR2 SYDVKM. CDR3 length equals 15 residues. Trimming cost V 3 bases and J 3 bases, with 13 bases left between them. As DNA, the CDR3 is TGTGCCAGCAGTTTCCAGGGGAGAGGGACAGATACGCAGTATTTT. Translation gives CASSFQGRGTDTQYF. Together with reference TRBV28 and TRBJ2-3, the CDR3 gives the full variable domain: DVKVTQSSRYLVKRTGEKVFLECVQDMDHENMFWYRQDPGLGLRLIYFSYDVKMKEKGDIPEGYSVSREKKERFSLILESASTNQTSMYLCASSFQGRGTDTQYFGPGTRLTVL.

With respect to this clone: Other DNA sequences within the sample encode an identical CDR3. The chain links TRBV11-2 to TRBJ1-2; no definite D call. V was pared by 0 bases and J by 1 base, with 3 bases between. CDR3 length: 13 amino acids. Germline CDR1 SGHAT, CDR2 FQNNGV. As DNA, the CDR3 is TGTGCCAGCAGCTTAGACCGTAACTATGGCTACACCTTC. Protein: CASSLDRNYGYTF.

This clone was counted a few times. The rearrangement joins TRBV9 to TRBJ2-7; TRBD2 matches 8 bases. CDR3 length: 15 residues. Germline assignment: CDR1 SGDLS and CDR2 YYNGEE. Germline trimming cut 4 bases from V and 7 bases from J; bases unmatched to any gene: 13. The CDR3 DNA sequence: TGTGCCAGCAGCAAAAAACCGGGACTAGACACGGAGCAGTACTTC. Translation gives CASSKKPGLDTEQYF.

The chain links TRBV30 to TRBJ2-7; 9 nucleotides align to TRBD1. Trimming cost V 3 bases and J 3 bases; bases outside gene matches: 6. Per germline, CDR1 GTSNPN and CDR2 SVGIG (reference sequence). CDR3 length equals 14 residues. The CDR3 DNA is TGTGCCTGGAGCCAGACAGGGGGTCTCTACGAGCAGTACTTC. This sequence encodes CAWSQTGGLYEQYF. The whole variable domain, remainder taken from reference TRBV30 and TRBJ2-7, is SQTIHQWPATLVQPVGSPLSLECTVEGTSNPNLYWYRQAAGRGLQLLFYSVGIGQISSEVPQNLSASRPQDRQFILSSKKLLLSDSGFYLCAWSQTGGLYEQYFGPGTRLTVT.

The chain has TRBV12-3 or TRBV12-4 and TRBJ1-4, with 7 bases aligning to TRBD1. V lost 8 bases, J lost 4 bases, and 1 base stayed unmatched. This CDR3 is built from 12 residues. CDR3 residues: CASGTVNEKLFF. CDR3 sequence (DNA): TGTGCCAGCGGGACAGTTAATGAAAAACTGTTTTTT.

This rearrangement joins TRBV30 to TRBJ1-2; tentative D call: TRBD1 (5 bases). The CDR3 has 13 amino acids. V lost 5 bases and J 5 bases, leaving 15 bases between the germline ends. Looked up from germline, CDR1 is GTSNPN and CDR2 is SVGIG (reference sequence). CDR3 region: CAWRAGPGYGYTF. CDR3 bases: TGTGCCTGGCGGGCAGGGCCTGGGTATGGCTACACCTTC.

DNA for the CDR3: TGTGCTAGTGGTCCGACAGGGGACGAGCAGTACTTC. Amino acids: CASGPTGDEQYF. The V call is TRBV12-5, the J call TRBJ2-7; 8 bases agree with TRBD1. This CDR3 spans 12 amino acids. Germline trimming cut 5 bases from V and 5 bases from J; bases unmatched to any gene: 2. CDR1 and CDR2 from the germline V gene are LGHNT and FRNRAP.

The chain has TRBV4-2 and TRBJ2-1; 7 bases align to TRBD2. The CDR3 is made up of 14 amino acids. V was pared by 4 bases and J by 7 bases, with 7 bases of the junction left unmatched. Germline V CDR1 and CDR2: LGHNA, YNFKEQ. This CDR3 is CASSPGGGKNEQFF. The CDR3 DNA is TGTGCCAGCAGCCCGGGGGGTGGTAAGAATGAGCAGTTCTTC.

The chain carries TRBV4-1 and TRBJ1-1; D unresolved. Germline V gene data show CDR1 as MGHRA and CDR2 as YSYEKL. The V end was cut by 2 bases, the J end by 7 bases, with 8 bases between. The CDR3 contains 12 residues. In DNA, the CDR3 is TGCGCCAGCAGCCAACTAAAATTTGAAGCTTTCTTT. The encoded protein is CASSQLKFEAFF.

This chain connects TRBV4-1 to TRBJ2-1; 13 bases align to TRBD2. Germline values: CDR1 MGHRA, CDR2 YSYEKL. Trimming cost V 5 bases and J 4 bases; bases outside gene matches: 2. This CDR3 comprises 15 residues. The CDR3 bases are TGCGCCAGCAGCACACTAGCGGGAGGGTACAATGAGCAGTTCTTC. Encoded protein: CASSTLAGGYNEQFF.

The genes are TRBV29-1 and TRBJ2-7; 7 bases match TRBD1. The CDR3 contains 15 residues. The ends lost 1 base at V and 2 bases at J; junction bases unmatched: 8. Germline-derived CDR1 and CDR2 are SQVTM and ANQGSEA. CDR3 nucleotide sequence: TGCAGCGTTGAAGTCGCTGACAGGGACCCCTACGAGCAGTACTTC. Protein product: CSVEVADRDPYEQYF.